Included here is one TCR beta chain sequence, with context. Its cognate antigen is unknown. The source of the sample is a study of cytomegalovirus exposure and HLA in healthy donors. The CDR3 is made up of 12 amino acids. With 2 bases removed from V and 1 base from J, the gap between germline ends came to 2 bases. The germline V gene encodes CDR1 SQVTM and CDR2 ANQGSEA. Researchers ran the PCR with 60 Vbeta and 13 Jbeta primers. The assay was immunoSEQ multiplex PCR, and TCRdb's table has in-frame clones only and misses some. The sample holds roughly 190,000 clones. Whole-study results and caveats: Immune exposure was documented only through CMV serostatus.

The sequence came from a woman between 18 and 29 years old in good health and CMV-seropositive. The chain recombines TRBV29-1 with TRBJ2-2; D unresolved. Sequenced sample: PBMCs. The chain's CDR3 is CSVELNTGELFF. As DNA, the CDR3 is TGCAGCGTTGAACTGAACACCGGGGAGCTGTTTTTT.